The 5 T cell receptor beta chains given below trace back to one sample, sequenced in a study of fetal regulatory T cell absence and autoimmunity (dated by TCRdb to about 2017). The library was produced with the immunoSEQ multiplex PCR assay. The immuneACCESS repertoire file appears here via TCRdb, limited to in-frame rearrangements. These files lack a portion of the clones; in checked studies, under half of the deficit traces to unresolved V genes, and the cause of the others is not known. This sample gives 95,000 or so clones in total; less than 80% of them show up just once. The ten largest account for 1.5% to 2% of the sample. The sample comprised pancreas tissue. These receptors came from a male donor with IPEX syndrome.

The chain employs TRBV5-5 and TRBJ2-7; TRBD1 matches at 8 bases. The CDR3 totals 14 residues. With V trimmed by 1 base and J by 3 bases, 3 bases remained unmatched. Germline lookup yields CDR1 SGHKS and CDR2 YYEKEE (reference sequence). The CDR3 DNA sequence: TGTGCCAGCAGCTTGAGAGACAGGGGCTACGAGCAGTACTTC. Its protein is CASSLRDRGYEQYF.

The J gene is TRBJ2-7, the V gene TRBV27, with a possible D match to TRBD1 (5 bases). The CDR3 consists of 10 residues. V lost 4 bases and J lost 7, with 5 bases in between. The germline gives CDR1 MNHEY, CDR2 SMNVEV (reference sequence). The CDR3 loop reads CASSYREQYF. The CDR3 nucleotides read TGTGCCAGCAGTTACAGGGAGCAGTACTTC.

This chain joins TRBV5-3 and TRBJ1-2; D gene ambiguous. TRBV5-3 is sorted into the ORF group, with uncertain function. This CDR3 is 14 amino acids long. V lost 0 bases to trimming and J lost 8 bases, with 14 bases between them. This CDR3 reads CARSLAPSRLGYTF. The CDR3, as DNA: TGTGCCAGAAGCTTGGCCCCCAGCCGGTTAGGCTACACCTTC.

This clone was detected a few times. The chain uses TRBV10-3 and TRBJ2-1; TRBD2 aligns across 11 bases. The CDR3 totals 15 residues. V gave up 5 bases and J gave up 2 bases; unmatched junction bases: 2. Germline values: CDR1 ENHRY, CDR2 SYGVKD. In DNA form, the CDR3 reads TGTGCCATCAGTTCACTAGCGGGGGCCTACAATGAGCAGTTCTTC. It translates to CAISSLAGAYNEQFF.

The gene calls are TRBV7-2 and TRBJ2-7; no firm D call. The germline V gene has CDR1 SGHTA and CDR2 FQGNSA. The CDR3 runs 13 residues. The germline V and J ends were trimmed by 1 base and 3 bases, with 7 bases remaining between them. Here the CDR3 DNA reads TGTGCCAGCAGCTTAGTATCTAACTACGAGCAGTACTTC. Amino acid sequence: CASSLVSNYEQYF. The full variable domain, in which reference TRBV7-2 and TRBJ2-7 provide the parts outside the CDR3, is GAGVSQSPSNKVTEKGKDVELRCDPISGHTALYWYRQSLGQGLEFLIYFQGNSAPDKSGLPSDRFSAERTGGSVSTLTIQRTQQEDSAVYLCASSLVSNYEQYFGPGTRLTVT.